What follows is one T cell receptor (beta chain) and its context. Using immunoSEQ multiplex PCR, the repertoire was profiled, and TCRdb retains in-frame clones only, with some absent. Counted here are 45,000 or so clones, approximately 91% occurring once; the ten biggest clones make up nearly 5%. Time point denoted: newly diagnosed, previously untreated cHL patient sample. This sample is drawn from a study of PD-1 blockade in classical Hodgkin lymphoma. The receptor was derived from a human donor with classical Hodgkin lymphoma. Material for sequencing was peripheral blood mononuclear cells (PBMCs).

Here the CDR3 reads CASRQGPSPHEQFF. The CDR3 DNA follows: TGCGCCAGCAGGCAAGGCCCTTCCCCTCATGAGCAGTTCTTC. The chain employs TRBV10-2 and TRBJ2-1; D uncertain. Germline CDR1 is WSHSY and CDR2 is SAAADI. The CDR3 is 14 residues long. Trimming took off 6 bases at V and 8 bases at J, with 17 bases between the two ends.